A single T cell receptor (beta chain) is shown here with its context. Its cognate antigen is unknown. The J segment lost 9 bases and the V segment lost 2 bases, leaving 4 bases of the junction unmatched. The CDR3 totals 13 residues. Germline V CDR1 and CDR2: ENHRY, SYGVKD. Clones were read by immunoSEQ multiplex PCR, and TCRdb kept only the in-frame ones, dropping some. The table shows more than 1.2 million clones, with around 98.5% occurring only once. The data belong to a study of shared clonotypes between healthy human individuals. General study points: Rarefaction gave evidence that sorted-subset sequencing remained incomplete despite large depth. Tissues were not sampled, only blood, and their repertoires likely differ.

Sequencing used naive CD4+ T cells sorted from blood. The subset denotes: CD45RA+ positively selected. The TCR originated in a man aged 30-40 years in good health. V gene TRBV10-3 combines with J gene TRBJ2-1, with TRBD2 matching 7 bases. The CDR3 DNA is TGTGCCATCAGTGAGGCCACGGGAGGTGAGCAGTTCTTC. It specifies CAISEATGGEQFF.